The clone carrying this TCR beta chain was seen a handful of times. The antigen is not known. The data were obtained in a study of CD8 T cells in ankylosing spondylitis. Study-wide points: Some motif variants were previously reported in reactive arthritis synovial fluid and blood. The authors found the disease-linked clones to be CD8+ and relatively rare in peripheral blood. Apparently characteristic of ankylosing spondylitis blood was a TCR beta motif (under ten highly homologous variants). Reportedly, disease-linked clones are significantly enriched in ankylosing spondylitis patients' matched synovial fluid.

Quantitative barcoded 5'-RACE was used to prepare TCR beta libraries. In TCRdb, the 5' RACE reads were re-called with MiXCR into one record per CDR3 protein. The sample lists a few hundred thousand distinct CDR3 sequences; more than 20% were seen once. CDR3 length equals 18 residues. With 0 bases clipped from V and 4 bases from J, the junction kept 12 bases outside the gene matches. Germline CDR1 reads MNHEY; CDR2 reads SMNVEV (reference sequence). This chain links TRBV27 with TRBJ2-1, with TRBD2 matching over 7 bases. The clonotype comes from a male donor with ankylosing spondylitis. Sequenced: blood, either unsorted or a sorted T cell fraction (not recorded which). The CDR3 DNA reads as TGTGCCAGCAGTTTATCACCATTTTTGCGGGAGCTGTACAATGAGCAGTTCTTC. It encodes CASSLSPFLRELYNEQFF.